This TCR beta chain appears in the sequencing data of a study of CD8 T cells in Susac syndrome. Looked up from germline, CDR1 is MGHDK and CDR2 is SYGVNS. Trimming cost V 0 bases and J 8 bases, with 14 bases left between them. This CDR3 has 15 residues. This clonotype is a singleton in its sample. RNA amounts of about 0.5 to 1 ug underwent reverse transcription with random hexamers. TCRdb processed the immunoSEQ multiplex PCR reads anew with MiXCR; each CDR3 protein has one entry. The table records 53,000 or so distinct CDR3 sequences, roughly 93% of them present only once. Sequences were obtained from CD8+ T cells from PBMCs. The sequence came from a human donor in good health. The chain recombines TRBV25-1 with TRBJ2-1; D possibly uses TRBD1 or TRBD2 (5 bases each). The CDR3 protein is CASSEYQFGDDEQFF. DNA of the CDR3: TGTGCCAGCAGTGAATACCAGTTCGGGGACGATGAGCAGTTCTTC.